The 20 T cell receptor beta chains below come from one sample, sequenced in a study of neoadjuvant nivolumab and ipilimumab in lung cancer. Profiling relied on immunoSEQ multiplex PCR, and the TCRdb table lists in-frame clones only, not all of them. The table lists about 18,000 clones, around 76% of them singletons, with around 7% in the top ten. The sequencing used tumor tissue, collected after neoadjuvant nivolumab, alone or with ipilimumab, at or shortly before surgery. The source of these receptors is an adult with non-small cell lung cancer.

The chain has TRBV6-5 and TRBJ2-7; TRBD1 matches 10 bases. Per the germline V gene, CDR1 is MNHEY and CDR2 is SVGAGI. The ends lost 6 bases at V and 6 bases at J; junction bases unmatched: 8. The CDR3 has 14 amino acids. The CDR3 loop is CASSPDRGQFEQYF. CDR3 DNA: TGTGCCAGCAGCCCAGACAGGGGGCAATTCGAGCAGTACTTC.

By sample fraction, this clone is medium-sized. In the same sample, other DNA sequences code for this CDR3. CDR3 DNA sequence: TGTGCCAGCAGCTTACAGGGAGACGGGGAGCTGTTTTTT. This gives the protein CASSLQGDGELFF. The gene calls are TRBV7-6 and TRBJ2-2; D could derive from TRBD1 or TRBD2 (5 bases each). Trimming took 2 bases from V and 7 from J, leaving 8 bases between them. Per the germline V gene, CDR1 is SGHVS and CDR2 is FNYEAQ. CDR3 length: 13 residues.

J is TRBJ1-2 and V is TRBV6-1; D perhaps matches TRBD1 (6 bases). Trimming took 8 bases from V and 7 from J, leaving 20 bases between them. This CDR3 is built from 14 residues. Germline assignment: CDR1 MNHNS and CDR2 SASEGT. The CDR3 protein is CASYPPIGGGGYTF. CDR3 sequence (DNA): TGTGCCAGCTATCCGCCCATCGGGGGCGGTGGCTACACCTTC.

The V call is TRBV7-9, the J call TRBJ1-6; D is unclear. CDR1 is SEHNR and CDR2 is FQNEAQ in the germline V gene (reference sequence). V shed 1 base and J shed 13 bases, with 5 bases lying between them. The CDR3 contains 11 residues. The CDR3 sequence: CASSLVGPLHF. The CDR3 region has the DNA TGTGCCAGCAGCTTAGTCGGGCCCCTCCACTTT.

This sequence joins TRBV30 and TRBJ2-1, with 12 bases matching TRBD2. Trimming took 0 bases from V and 9 from J; bases not matched to a gene: 9. Germline V gene data show CDR1 as GTSNPN and CDR2 as SVGIG (reference sequence). This CDR3 is built from 16 residues. CDR3 sequence reads: CAWSVGASGRASEQFF. The CDR3 nucleotides read TGTGCCTGGAGTGTAGGGGCTAGCGGGAGGGCTAGTGAGCAGTTCTTC. Based on the CDR3 plus reference TRBV30 and TRBJ2-1, the full variable domain is SQTIHQWPATLVQPVGSPLSLECTVEGTSNPNLYWYRQAAGRGLQLLFYSVGIGQISSEVPQNLSASRPQDRQFILSSKKLLLSDSGFYLCAWSVGASGRASEQFFGPGTRLTVL.

V and J are TRBV25-1 and TRBJ2-7; D is perhaps TRBD1 or TRBD2 (6 bases each). This CDR3 is 15 amino acids long. The V gene lost 1 base and the J gene lost 6 bases, with 16 bases spanning the gap. CDR1 and CDR2 from the germline V gene are MGHDK and SYGVNS. CDR3 coding DNA: TGTGCCAGCAGTGAATTCGTCCGGGGGCCGAGCGAGCAGTACTTC. Its protein product is CASSEFVRGPSEQYF.

This clone was observed a single time. The rearrangement links TRBV5-1 to TRBJ1-1; tentative D call: TRBD1 (6 bases). Germline CDR1 is SGHRS and CDR2 is YFSETQ. This CDR3 spans 15 amino acids. The V gene lost 0 bases and the J gene lost 1 base, with 10 bases spanning the gap. CDR3 sequence: CASSLGGARNTEAFF. CDR3 coding DNA: TGCGCCAGCAGCTTGGGGGGGGCACGGAACACTGAAGCTTTCTTT.

The J gene is TRBJ2-7, the V gene TRBV29-1, with D perhaps matching TRBD2 (5 bases). Trimming stripped 0 bases from V and 9 bases from J, with 15 bases between. Germline V gives CDR1 SQVTM, CDR2 ANQGSEA. The length of the CDR3 is 13 residues. The chain's CDR3 is CSVEDEGGLGQYF. For the CDR3, the DNA is TGCAGCGTTGAAGATGAGGGCGGGCTCGGGCAGTACTTC.

This chain links TRBV6-6 with TRBJ1-5; D perhaps matches TRBD1 (5 bases). Trimming cost V 10 bases and J 6 bases, with 16 bases left between them. In germline, CDR1 is MNHNY, CDR2 SVGAGI (reference sequence). The CDR3 spans 13 residues. The CDR3 DNA sequence: TGTGCCACTAAAGGAGGGGCAGCTCAGCCCCAGCATTTT. Its translation: CATKGGAAQPQHF.

This chain joins TRBV7-9 and TRBJ2-1; TRBD1 aligns across 8 bases. After removal of 2 bases from V and 7 bases from J, the junction contained 7 bases not matched to a gene. The CDR3 extends over 15 amino acids. From germline, CDR1 is SEHNR and CDR2 FQNEAQ (reference sequence). The CDR3 nucleotides are TGTGCCAGCAGCTTACGTGTGACAGGGGCGAATGAGCAGTTCTTC. It yields the protein CASSLRVTGANEQFF.

For the CDR3, the DNA is TGTGCCAGCAGCGAGACAGGGGATAATGCCCCGAGCAATCAGCCCCAGCATTTT. Its protein is CASSETGDNAPSNQPQHF. The chain recombines TRBV27 with TRBJ1-5; 8 bases fit TRBD1. Germline V CDR1 and CDR2: MNHEY, SMNVEV (reference sequence). The J segment lost 1 base and the V segment lost 6 bases, leaving 14 bases of the junction unmatched. This CDR3 region has 18 residues.

The chain employs TRBV6-6 and TRBJ1-1; a possible D gene is TRBD1 (6 bases). Germline V gene data show CDR1 as MNHNY and CDR2 as SVGAGI (reference sequence). The V end was cut by 2 bases, the J end by 8 bases, with 12 bases between. The CDR3 consists of 13 residues. CDR3 sequence: CASSYQGQSEAFF. In nucleotides, the CDR3 is TGTGCCAGCAGTTACCAAGGACAGTCAGAAGCTTTCTTT.

V is TRBV18 and J is TRBJ2-3, with unresolved D. The germline V gene encodes CDR1 KGHSH and CDR2 LQKENI. V was pared by 3 bases and J by 0 bases, with 1 base between. This CDR3 comprises 12 residues. CDR3 in DNA: TGTGCCAGCTCACCTAGCACAGATACGCAGTATTTT. Protein product: CASSPSTDTQYF.

The chain couples TRBV6-1 to TRBJ1-2; D remains ambiguous. CDR1 and CDR2 from the germline V gene are MNHNS and SASEGT. This CDR3 has 13 amino acids. The ends were cut back, 6 bases at V and 4 bases at J, with 12 bases in the middle. Here the CDR3 reads CASRTDIGYGYTF. CDR3 sequence (DNA): TGTGCCAGCAGGACCGACATAGGCTATGGCTACACCTTC.

This sequence joins TRBV18 and TRBJ1-1; D remains ambiguous. Germline loops: CDR1 KGHSH, CDR2 LQKENI. Trimming left V 2 bases short and J 8 bases short, with 12 bases between. There are 13 residues in the CDR3. As DNA, the CDR3 is TGTGCCAGCTCACCAGGAATGGGTACAGAAGCTTTCTTT. Translating it yields CASSPGMGTEAFF.

V usage is TRBV18 and J usage is TRBJ2-3, with D possibly being TRBD2 (6 bases). Trimming pared 4 bases from V and 2 bases from J, leaving 13 bases between. There are 15 residues in the CDR3. The germline gives CDR1 KGHSH, CDR2 LQKENI. CDR3 nucleotide sequence: TGTGCCAGCTCACTGACTAGTAGTTCCACAGATACGCAGTATTTT. Translation gives CASSLTSSSTDTQYF.

The chain has TRBV30 and TRBJ1-4; 9 bases are shared with TRBD1. The J segment lost 12 bases and the V segment lost 3 bases, leaving 2 bases of the junction unmatched. This CDR3 spans 11 amino acids. CDR1 and CDR2 (germline): GTSNPN, SVGIG (reference sequence). CDR3 nucleotide sequence: TGTGCCTGGAGGGGACAGGGAGAACTGTTTTTT. This translates into CAWRGQGELFF.

This clone was seen a few times. This chain joins TRBV6-5 and TRBJ1-5, with D possibly TRBD1 on 6 matching bases. The ends were cut back, 7 bases at V and 2 bases at J, with 12 bases in the middle. This CDR3 is 14 amino acids long. CDR1 and CDR2 (germline): MNHEY, SVGAGI. The CDR3 DNA reads as TGTGCCAGCACCCCAGGGGCGGGCAATCAGCCCCAGCATTTT. This codes for CASTPGAGNQPQHF.

V usage is TRBV5-6 and J usage is TRBJ1-3; D perhaps matches TRBD1 (5 bases). Germline-derived CDR1 and CDR2 are SGHDT and YYEEEE. The ends were cut back, 4 bases at V and 3 bases at J, with 17 bases in the middle. The CDR3 sequence is 16 residues long. As DNA, the CDR3 is TGTGCCAGCAGCCAAAAGGGGAGTTGGGTTGGAAACACCATATATTTT. As protein: CASSQKGSWVGNTIYF.

V and J are TRBV7-9 and TRBJ2-1, with TRBD1 matching 9 bases. Germline CDR1 is SEHNR and CDR2 is FQNEAQ (reference sequence). The CDR3 has 16 amino acids. J was trimmed by 8 bases and V by 5 bases; bases with no gene match: 13. CDR3 in DNA: TGTGCCAGCAGCCCCAAGTTGGGACAGGGAAGGGATGAGCAGTTCTTC. Translation: CASSPKLGQGRDEQFF.